What follows are 2 T cell receptor beta chains derived from one specimen sequenced in a study of blood T cell repertoires in COVID-19. Libraries were prepared by immunoSEQ multiplex PCR; TCRdb keeps only in-frame clonotypes and omits some of them. The table records some 200,000 clones, 70% to 90% of them present only once. Sequencing was carried out using peripheral blood. Every receptor here comes from a man between 60 and 70 years old with active or convalescent COVID-19.

The V and J genes are TRBV7-9 and TRBJ2-5; a possible D gene is TRBD1 (5 bases). This CDR3 comprises 15 residues. V gave up 1 base and J gave up 2 bases, with 11 bases separating them. CDR1 SEHNR and CDR2 FQNEAQ come from the germline V gene (reference sequence). The CDR3 DNA is TGTGCCAGCAGCTTAGGGGTCCAGGGTCAAGAGACCCAGTACTTC. It is translated as CASSLGVQGQETQYF.

This chain links TRBV5-6 with TRBJ2-1; 12 bases agree with TRBD2. The CDR3 contains 14 residues. V lost 4 bases to trimming and J lost 5 bases; unmatched junction nucleotides: 1. The germline V gene encodes CDR1 SGHDT and CDR2 YYEEEE. CDR3: CASSLAGGDNEQFF. The CDR3 DNA follows: TGTGCCAGCAGCCTAGCGGGGGGGGACAATGAGCAGTTCTTC.